These 25 T cell receptor beta chains came from one sample sequenced in a study of T cells in localized non-small cell lung cancer. Clones were sequenced by immunoSEQ multiplex PCR, and TCRdb holds only the in-frame ones, with some missing. Among around 100,000 clones listed, roughly 90% were seen once. Sequencing was performed on peripheral blood, taken before any cancer treatment. These receptors all stem from a man aged 40-75 years with stage I squamous cell lung carcinoma.

The rearrangement joins TRBV9 to TRBJ2-7; D is possibly TRBD1 (6 bases). Trimming left V 5 bases short and J 1 base short, with 16 bases between. This CDR3 has 15 amino acids. CDR1 SGDLS and CDR2 YYNGEE come from the germline V gene. CDR3 protein: CASSRQGPASYEQYF. CDR3 DNA: TGTGCCAGCAGTCGCCAGGGGCCCGCGTCCTACGAGCAGTACTTC.

The chain carries TRBV9 and TRBJ2-3; D not resolved. The CDR3 runs 12 residues. Germline assignment: CDR1 SGDLS and CDR2 YYNGEE. The V end lost 3 bases, the J end lost 2 bases, and 4 bases lay between the germline ends. The CDR3 DNA sequence: TGTGCCAGCAGCGCTTCCACAGATACGCAGTATTTT. It codes for CASSASTDTQYF.

The chain uses TRBV7-7 and TRBJ2-5; TRBD2 is a possible D gene (6 bases). V was pared by 4 bases and J by 5 bases, with 11 bases between. Looked up from germline, CDR1 is SSHAT and CDR2 is FNYEAQ (reference sequence). The CDR3 sequence is 13 residues long. The DNA of the CDR3 is TGTGCCAGCAGCTCGACTAGTATGGAGACCCAGTACTTC. Translated: CASSSTSMETQYF.

The genes are TRBV28 and TRBJ2-5; either TRBD1 or TRBD2 may fit D (6 bases each). The CDR3 length is 13 residues. In germline, CDR1 is MDHEN, CDR2 SYDVKM. Trimming took 5 bases from V and 9 from J, leaving 16 bases between them. The CDR3 is CASSQTGGEAQYF. In DNA form, the CDR3 reads TGTGCCAGCAGTCAGACAGGCGGGGAGGCCCAGTACTTC. The whole variable domain, remainder taken from reference TRBV28 and TRBJ2-5, is DVKVTQSSRYLVKRTGEKVFLECVQDMDHENMFWYRQDPGLGLRLIYFSYDVKMKEKGDIPEGYSVSREKKERFSLILESASTNQTSMYLCASSQTGGEAQYFGPGTRLLVL.

On this clone: The sample carries other DNA sequences with the same CDR3. The V gene is TRBV5-1, the J gene TRBJ1-4; perhaps TRBD1 as D (5 bases). The germline V and J ends were trimmed by 0 bases and 7 bases, with 10 bases remaining between them. Germline V CDR1 and CDR2: SGHRS, YFSETQ. CDR3 length: 14 amino acids. The CDR3 DNA is TGCGCCAGCAGCTTGGGGGGCTTAGGTGAAAAACTGTTTTTT. Residues: CASSLGGLGEKLFF.

The V call is TRBV5-4, the J call TRBJ2-1; TRBD2 matches 10 bases. This CDR3 has 16 residues. The trim removed 5 bases at V and 4 bases at J, leaving 9 bases unmatched. Germline V lookup: CDR1 SGHNT, CDR2 YYREEE (reference sequence). CDR3 amino acids: CASRLSGTSAYNEQFF. The CDR3 DNA is TGTGCCAGCAGGTTATCCGGGACTAGCGCGTACAATGAGCAGTTCTTC.

The rearrangement uses TRBV5-1 and TRBJ2-7, with 7 bases identical to TRBD1. CDR1 is SGHRS, CDR2 YFSETQ, per germline. This CDR3 region has 15 residues. J lost 3 bases, V lost 1 base, and 7 bases had no gene match. CDR3 loop: CASSLISWDSYEQYF. DNA for the CDR3: TGCGCCAGCAGCTTGATATCCTGGGACAGCTACGAGCAGTACTTC.

The genes are TRBV27 and TRBJ1-5, with TRBD1 identical over 8 bases. The CDR3 runs 15 residues. Germline CDR1 MNHEY, CDR2 SMNVEV (reference sequence). Trimming removed 4 bases from V and 7 bases from J; junction bases left unmatched: 9. As DNA, the CDR3 is TGTGCCAGCAGTTCCAGACAGGGGATAGGACAGCCCCAGCATTTT. Translating gives CASSSRQGIGQPQHF.

The chain couples TRBV6-5 to TRBJ2-1; D may be TRBD1 or TRBD2 (6 bases each). The CDR3 contains 14 residues. Germline V CDR1 and CDR2: MNHEY, SVGAGI. V lost 7 bases and J lost 4, with 14 bases in between. CDR3 residues: CASNRGPSYNEQFF. CDR3 sequence (DNA): TGTGCCAGCAACCGGGGGCCTTCGTACAATGAGCAGTTCTTC.

The CDR3 DNA reads as TGTGCCAGCAGCCCCCACAGGGACCTCACTGAAGCTTTCTTT. Protein: CASSPHRDLTEAFF. The rearrangement joins TRBV7-9 to TRBJ1-1; weak D call: TRBD1 (6 bases). CDR3 size: 14 residues. Germline CDR1 is SEHNR and CDR2 is FQNEAQ (reference sequence). The germline V and J ends were trimmed by 5 bases and 4 bases, with 14 bases remaining between them.

The chain is built from TRBV29-1 and TRBJ1-1, with 7 bases aligning to TRBD1. The CDR3 loop spans 12 amino acids. Germline V gene lookup returns CDR1 SQVTM and CDR2 ANQGSEA. V dropped 4 bases and J dropped 11; count of bases not matched to a gene: 10. CDR3 DNA sequence: TGCAGCGTTGCTACCCAAGGGGGCGCGGCTTTCTTT. It specifies CSVATQGGAAFF. Looking up the rest from reference TRBV29-1 and TRBJ1-1 gives the full variable domain: SAVISQKPSRDICQRGTSLTIQCQVDSQVTMMFWYRQQPGQSLTLIATANQGSEATYESGFVIDKFPISRPNLTFSTLTVSNMSPEDSSIYLCSVATQGGAAFFGQGTRLTVV.

The CDR3 reads CASSPPSSGGQETQYF. In DNA form, the CDR3 reads TGTGCCAGCTCCCCCCCGAGTAGCGGGGGCCAAGAGACCCAGTACTTC. This chain joins TRBV18 and TRBJ2-5; 9 positions match TRBD2. Germline V gene data show CDR1 as KGHSH and CDR2 as LQKENI. This CDR3 is built from 16 residues. V was pared by 6 bases and J by 1 base, with 9 bases of the junction left unmatched.

CDR3 loop: CASSLSPQLTPNGGGSQPQHF. The CDR3, as DNA: TGTGCCAGCAGTTTGTCACCGCAACTAACCCCCAACGGAGGGGGCTCTCAGCCCCAGCATTTT. The V call is TRBV28, the J call TRBJ1-5; TRBD1 agrees at 7 bases. The germline CDR1 and CDR2 sequences are MDHEN and SYDVKM. There are 21 residues in the CDR3. The V gene end was trimmed by 3 bases and the J gene end by 6 bases; junction bases not matched to a gene: 26.

The J gene is TRBJ2-5, the V gene TRBV5-1, with 8 nucleotides matching TRBD2. This CDR3 spans 15 amino acids. Germline V gene data show CDR1 as SGHRS and CDR2 as YFSETQ. CDR3 bases: TGCGCGAGCCGCAGGGGCGGGGGGATCCAAGAGACCCAGTACTTC. Its protein is CASRRGGGIQETQYF.

This sequence joins TRBV28 and TRBJ1-5, with 12 bases identical to TRBD1. With 7 bases clipped from V and 1 base from J, the junction kept 8 bases outside the gene matches. CDR3 size: 17 residues. Looked up from germline, CDR1 is MDHEN and CDR2 is SYDVKM. The chain's CDR3 is CASKRGTGGGSNQPQHF. The CDR3, as DNA: TGTGCCAGCAAGCGCGGGACAGGGGGCGGGAGCAATCAGCCCCAGCATTTT.

The chain links TRBV9 to TRBJ1-2; 8 bases line up with TRBD1. CDR3 length: 14 amino acids. After removal of 4 bases from V and 7 bases from J, the junction contained 9 bases not matched to a gene. Germline CDR1 reads SGDLS; CDR2 reads YYNGEE. CDR3 sequence reads: CASSPGQGLRGYTF. CDR3 DNA sequence: TGTGCCAGCAGCCCAGGACAGGGACTTCGTGGCTACACCTTC.

J is TRBJ1-4 and V is TRBV7-9; 8 positions match TRBD1. With V trimmed by 7 bases and J by 6 bases, 1 base remained unmatched. CDR1 SEHNR and CDR2 FQNEAQ come from the germline V gene (reference sequence). The CDR3 totals 12 residues. The CDR3 bases are TGTGCCAGCAAGGACAGGGATGAAAAACTGTTTTTT. Protein sequence: CASKDRDEKLFF.

This clone was seen a few times. The J gene is TRBJ1-6, the V gene TRBV19, with a possible D match to TRBD1 (6 bases). Germline V lookup: CDR1 LNHDA, CDR2 SQIVND (reference sequence). This CDR3 is built from 13 residues. V gave up 6 bases and J gave up 4 bases, with 7 bases separating them. CDR3 protein: CASSDRYNSPLHF. Written as DNA, the CDR3 is TGTGCCAGTAGCGACAGGTATAATTCACCCCTCCACTTT.

This rearrangement joins TRBV4-1 to TRBJ1-2; D is uncertain. Between the trimmed V and J ends, which lost 0 bases and 5 bases, there was a span of 13 bases. The CDR3 has 15 residues. The V gene's germline CDR1 is MGHRA and CDR2 YSYEKL. The CDR3 DNA reads TGCGCCAGCAGCCAAGATTTAAGTTTTCTTTATGGCTACACCTTC. Amino acids: CASSQDLSFLYGYTF.

This clone appeared a few times. The chain uses TRBV13 and TRBJ2-2, with D perhaps TRBD1 or TRBD2 (6 bases each). V was cut by 5 bases and J by 3 bases, with 19 bases left in between. This CDR3 contains 17 residues. Germline CDR1 and CDR2: PRHDT and FYEKMQ (reference sequence). CDR3 protein: CASSRDVGGKDTGELFF. The DNA of the CDR3 is TGTGCCAGCAGCCGAGACGTGGGGGGCAAGGACACCGGGGAGCTGTTTTTT.

This clone was found once. V usage is TRBV2 and J usage is TRBJ1-6; TRBD1 is a possible D gene (5 bases). V lost 7 bases and J lost 7, with 20 bases in between. The germline CDR1 and CDR2 sequences are SNHLY and FYNNEI. The CDR3 totals 16 residues. The CDR3 coding sequence is TGTGCCAGCAATATGGGGCAGAGCCTTGGGAATTCACCCCTCCACTTT. Protein product: CASNMGQSLGNSPLHF.

This clone appeared a few times. The CDR3 DNA reads as TGTGCCAGCAGCGTAAAGAGCAGGGACGCCTATGGCTACACCTTC. This codes for CASSVKSRDAYGYTF. The rearrangement links TRBV9 to TRBJ1-2; possibly TRBD1 for D (5 bases). The CDR3 totals 15 residues. Trimming took 1 base from V and 4 from J, leaving 14 bases between them. Germline values: CDR1 SGDLS, CDR2 YYNGEE. The full variable domain, rest sourced from reference TRBV9 and TRBJ1-2, is DSGVTQTPKHLITATGQRVTLRCSPRSGDLSVYWYQQSLDQGLQFLIQYYNGEERAKGNILERFSAQQFPDLHSELNLSSLELGDSALYFCASSVKSRDAYGYTFGSGTRLTVV.

The chain combines TRBV19 with TRBJ1-2; 8 bases are a match to TRBD1. This CDR3 has 16 amino acids. After removal of 6 bases from V and 4 bases from J, the junction contained 13 bases not matched to a gene. Germline V CDR1 and CDR2: LNHDA, SQIVND (reference sequence). The CDR3: CASSPNTRGQFYGYTF. The CDR3 coding sequence is TGTGCCAGTAGCCCTAATACCAGGGGGCAGTTCTATGGCTACACCTTC.

In nucleotides, the CDR3 is TGTGCCACCAGCAGAGATCTTTCGACTAACACCTTC. It encodes CATSRDLSTNTF. The chain links TRBV15 to TRBJ1-2, with no clear D. Deletions cut 0 bases from V and 12 bases from J, with 11 bases between. The CDR3 totals 12 residues. Germline CDR1 is LNHNV and CDR2 is YYDKDF (reference sequence).

The chain links TRBV5-8 to TRBJ2-2, with a possible D match to TRBD1 (5 bases). Germline lookup yields CDR1 SGHTS and CDR2 YDEGEE. The V end lost 2 bases, the J end lost 3 bases, and 8 bases lay between the germline ends. The CDR3 sequence is 14 residues long. The CDR3 reads CASSFQTDTGELFF. CDR3 in DNA: TGTGCCAGCAGCTTCCAGACAGACACCGGGGAGCTGTTTTTT.